This T cell receptor beta chain was sequenced in a study of blood T cell repertoires in COVID-19. Individuals aged about 18 to 100 years were recruited from approximately 24 US areas. Each participant's cohort was designated according to participant-reported clinical history. Recovered status in Cohort 3 required two negative PCRs, clearance, or symptom resolution. This CDR3 spans 15 amino acids. Germline-derived CDR1 and CDR2 are KGHSH and LQKENI. Trimming removed 3 bases from V and 2 bases from J; junction bases left unmatched: 4. The table came from immunoSEQ multiplex PCR; TCRdb's copy has only in-frame clones and leaves some out. The sample lists almost 200,000 clones; more than 70% were seen once.

The chain joins TRBV18 to TRBJ1-1; 9 nucleotides line up with TRBD1. The sequenced material came from PBMCs or T cells enriched from blood (not recorded which). The clonotype was recovered from a young woman who had recovered from COVID-19. CDR3 DNA: TGTGCCAGCTCACCTATACAGGGGGCAAACACTGAAGCTTTCTTT. Translation: CASSPIQGANTEAFF.